A single T cell receptor beta chain is shown here with its context. This sample is part of a study of blood T cell repertoires in COVID-19. Germline V gene sequence: CDR1 MNHEY, CDR2 SVGAGI. The length of the CDR3 is 15 residues. With V trimmed by 6 bases and J by 4 bases, 7 bases remained unmatched. In the authors' methods: From reference gene primer amplification, estimates of nucleated cell counts were derived. Generated by immunoSEQ multiplex PCR, the TCRdb table keeps only in-frame clones and is missing some. V and J calls and clone size come straight from that table; D and trimming were deduced from the DNA. The sample carries 150,000 or so clones, roughly 83% recorded once. Those who participated ranged in age from roughly 18 to 95 years and resided in about two dozen US areas. Participants reported their clinical history, and cohort assignment relied on those reports.

The sequenced material came from PBMCs or T cells enriched from blood (not recorded which). This rearrangement joins TRBV6-5 to TRBJ2-2; the match to TRBD1 covers 8 bases. The TCR was taken from a man over 45 who had recovered from COVID-19. The CDR3 DNA follows: TGTGCCAGCAGACTGGGACAGGCCTTCACCGGGGAGCTGTTTTTT. Encoded protein: CASRLGQAFTGELFF.